The rows below give T cell receptor beta chains drawn from one sample of a study of blood T cell repertoires in COVID-19. Sequencing used immunoSEQ multiplex PCR; TCRdb keeps in-frame clones, though not all of them. The data contain 62,000 or so clones, roughly nine tenths of them singletons. Sequenced input: peripheral blood. These receptors originate from a man in his fifties with active COVID-19. Both conserved end residues are part of each CDR3. The order of the fields is J gene, V gene, clone size, D gene, CDR3 DNA, CDR3 protein. D genes are given only for firm matches. Rows give clone size only sometimes, using once, few, many, or a class for an expanded clone.

>TRBJ2-3|TRBV5-1|once|-
TGCGCCAGCAAATTGAGAGGGGGAGATACGCAGTATTTT
CASKLRGGDTQYF
>TRBJ1-2|TRBV3-1/TRBV3-2|-|-
TGTGCCAGCAGCCAACTATTCATCGGGTCTCTTAAGGGCTACACCTTC
CASSQLFIGSLKGYTF
>TRBJ2-3|TRBV5-5|-|-
TGTGCCAGCAGCTTGGATTCTAGCACAGATACGCAGTATTTT
CASSLDSSTDTQYF
>TRBJ2-5|TRBV6-5|-|TRBD2
TGTGCCAGCAGTTACTCGATCTGGGGAGGGGAGACCCAGTACTTC
CASSYSIWGGETQYF
>TRBJ1-6|TRBV3-1/TRBV3-2|-|-
TGTGCCAGCAGCCAAGAGAGGGCTTCCCCTTCACCCCTCCACTTT
CASSQERASPSPLHF
>TRBJ2-3|TRBV2|-|-
TGTGCCAGCATGGGGGGGGCGGATACGCAGTATTTT
CASMGGADTQYF
>TRBJ1-6|TRBV4-3|once|TRBD1
TGCGCCAGCAGCCAAGACCTCCCTTCTGGACAGGGCCGGGCACCCCTCCACTTT
CASSQDLPSGQGRAPLHF
>TRBJ1-5|TRBV2|-|TRBD1
TGTGCCAGCAGAAGAGACAGGGCTGGGGATCAGCCCCAGCATTTT
CASRRDRAGDQPQHF
>TRBJ1-1|TRBV11-2|-|-
TGTGCCAGCAGCCGAGGCCAGATGAACACTGAAGCTTTCTTT
CASSRGQMNTEAFF
>TRBJ2-3|TRBV27|-|TRBD2
TGTGCCAGCAATAGCGGGGTAGGAATAGATACGCAGTATTTT
CASNSGVGIDTQYF
>TRBJ2-1|TRBV6-5|-|-
TGTGCCAGCAGTTTCCGGGACATAAACAATGAGCAGTTCTTC
CASSFRDINNEQFF
>TRBJ2-1|TRBV10-3|once|-
TGTGCCATCAGCGGTTACAATGAGCAGTTCTTC
CAISGYNEQFF
>TRBJ1-4|TRBV7-9|-|TRBD1
TGTGCCAGCAGCTTAGCGCAGGGGGATGAAAAACTGTTTTTT
CASSLAQGDEKLFF
>TRBJ2-7|TRBV2|-|TRBD1
TGTGCCAGCCTGGGACAGGGGGCATACGAGCAGTACTTC
CASLGQGAYEQYF
>TRBJ2-3|TRBV9|-|TRBD1
TGTGCCAGCAGCTTAACGACAGGGAGTCGCACAGATACGCAGTATTTT
CASSLTTGSRTDTQYF
>TRBJ1-3|TRBV4-3|-|-
TGCGCCAGCAGCCAAAAAGCAGCGGGCTTCGGAAACACCATATATTTT
CASSQKAAGFGNTIYF
>TRBJ1-4|TRBV20-1|-|-
TGCAGTGCTAGTGTACCCCAGGTGGATCCTGAAAAACTGTTTTTT
CSASVPQVDPEKLFF
>TRBJ1-2|TRBV5-6|-|-
TGTGCCAGCAGCTTGGGCCGTACTATTAACTATGGCTACACCTTC
CASSLGRTINYGYTF
>TRBJ2-7|TRBV9|-|TRBD1
TGTGCCAGCAGCGTCGCCGTCGGGACAGGTCAGTACGAGCAGTACTTC
CASSVAVGTGQYEQYF
>TRBJ1-2|TRBV25-1|-|-
TGTGCCAGCAGTCCGGGCAGGAGGGATGGCTACACCTTC
CASSPGRRDGYTF
>TRBJ2-1|TRBV7-2|-|TRBD2
TGTGCCAGCAGCCCCGCCAGTCTAGCGGGGAACAATGAGCAGTTCTTC
CASSPASLAGNNEQFF
>TRBJ2-7|TRBV7-9|once|TRBD1
TGTGCCAGCAGCAGACAGGGGACCTACGAGCAGTACTTC
CASSRQGTYEQYF
>TRBJ2-7|TRBV2|-|TRBD1
TGTGCCAGGGAGCAGCCACCGGGACAGCCCTACGAGCAGTACTTC
CAREQPPGQPYEQYF
>TRBJ2-2|TRBV18|-|-
TGTGCCAGCTCGCCGCAGGGATATACCGGGGAGCTGTTTTTT
CASSPQGYTGELFF
>TRBJ2-2|TRBV5-1|-|-
TGCGCCAGCAGCGCGGGACAGTACACCGGGGAGCTGTTTTTT
CASSAGQYTGELFF
>TRBJ1-2|TRBV3-1/TRBV3-2|-|-
TGTGCCAGCAGCCAAGAACAGCTCTATGGCTACACCTTC
CASSQEQLYGYTF
>TRBJ2-1|TRBV5-4|-|-
TGTGCCAGCAGTCCTTCGACTCACGACAATGAGCAGTTCTTC
CASSPSTHDNEQFF
>TRBJ1-1|TRBV29-1|-|-
TGCAGCGTTGTTCGGACAGCGAACACTGAAGCTTTCTTT
CSVVRTANTEAFF
>TRBJ2-7|TRBV7-3|-|-
TGTGCCAGCAGCCGTCAGGCCGGCTCCTACGAGCAGTACTTC
CASSRQAGSYEQYF
>TRBJ1-2|TRBV4-3|-|TRBD1
TGCGCCAGCAGCCAAGATCTCGGGACAGACTATGGCTACACCTTC
CASSQDLGTDYGYTF
>TRBJ2-3|TRBV4-1|-|-
TGCGCCAGCAGCCGCCTGGGGCCCCGCACAGATACGCAGTATTTT
CASSRLGPRTDTQYF
>TRBJ1-2|TRBV9|-|-
TGTGCCAGCAGCGTAGCTGGGGGGAATGGCTACACCTTC
CASSVAGGNGYTF
>TRBJ1-2|TRBV6-2/TRBV6-3|-|-
TGTGCCAGCAGCCGCGACAGTGTCTATGGCTACACCTTC
CASSRDSVYGYTF
>TRBJ1-2|TRBV5-6|-|-
TGTGCCAGCAGCTTGGCCGGCTCAGGGTTTGGCTACACCTTC
CASSLAGSGFGYTF
>TRBJ2-2|TRBV5-1|-|TRBD2
TGCGCCAGCAGTCTCGGGGGGTCCGCGAACACCGGGGAGCTGTTTTTT
CASSLGGSANTGELFF
>TRBJ2-7|TRBV11-2|-|-
TGTGCCAGCAGCTCCCTGGGCGCCTACGAGCAGTACTTC
CASSSLGAYEQYF
>TRBJ2-5|TRBV5-4|-|-
TGTGCCAGCTCCCCAGGGGGGCGGGATCCGCAAGAGACCCAGTACTTC
CASSPGGRDPQETQYF
>TRBJ2-5|TRBV5-4|-|TRBD1
TGTGCCAGCAGCCCACCCCGGACAGGGGGAGGGAAGACCCAGTACTTC
CASSPPRTGGGKTQYF
>TRBJ2-1|TRBV15|-|TRBD1
TGTGCCACCAGCGTGACAGGGGGCAATGAGCAGTTCTTC
CATSVTGGNEQFF
>TRBJ1-5|TRBV6-4|once|-
TGTGCCAGCAGTCCTGAGGCGGGGGGACAGCCCCAGCATTTT
CASSPEAGGQPQHF
>TRBJ2-3|TRBV7-2|-|-
TGTGCCAGCAGCTTAGCTTTTGTCCAAATCAGCACAGATACGCAGTATTTT
CASSLAFVQISTDTQYF
>TRBJ1-2|TRBV5-1|-|-
TGCGCCAGCAGCTTGAATGAGGGGACTGACTACACCTTC
CASSLNEGTDYTF
>TRBJ2-7|TRBV5-1|-|TRBD1
TGCGCCAGCAGCTTACAGGGGATTCAAGACGAGCAGTACTTC
CASSLQGIQDEQYF
>TRBJ2-3|TRBV27|large|TRBD2
TGTGCCAGCAGTGCGACTAGCGAAGATACGCAGTATTTT
CASSATSEDTQYF
>TRBJ1-4|TRBV4-2|-|-
TGTGCCAGCAGCCAAGTGTTAGGGGGGGCAACTAATGAAAAACTGTTTTTT
CASSQVLGGATNEKLFF
>TRBJ1-5|TRBV24-1|-|TRBD1
TGTGCCACCCTGACAGGGAGAGTGAGGCAGCCCCAGCATTTT
CATLTGRVRQPQHF
>TRBJ2-4|TRBV4-1|-|TRBD1
TGCGCCAGCAGCCAACACCCGGGACAGGGTATAGACATTCAGTACTTC
CASSQHPGQGIDIQYF
>TRBJ1-1|TRBV14|-|-
TGTGCCAGCAGCCGACACGTGGACACTGAAGCTTTCTTT
CASSRHVDTEAFF
>TRBJ2-7|TRBV9|once|TRBD2
TGTGCCAGCAGCGTAGGCGGGGGGGCCTACGAGCAGTACTTC
CASSVGGGAYEQYF
>TRBJ1-4|TRBV7-9|-|-
TGTGCCAGCAGCCAATTTAATGAAAAACTGTTTTTT
CASSQFNEKLFF